The TCR beta chain described here comes from a study of response to subunit inactivated influenza vaccine. Whole-study findings and limits: Each seasonal influenza vaccination, the authors suggested, recruits few new T cells.

In this sample, this clonotype turned up a few times. Antigen: not known. MiXCR was run by TCRdb on the RT-PCR reads, yielding one entry per CDR3 protein. The profile shows 610,000 or so distinct CDR3 sequences, 14% of them singletons. The TCR originated in a man aged 50 to 59 who received an inactivated influenza vaccine. The source was PBMCs from blood, collected 11 to 12 days after vaccination.

The CDR3 loop is CASSQDTSPDTQYF. The CDR3 nucleotides are TGCGCCAGCAGCCAAGATACCAGTCCGGATACGCAGTATTTT. The V call is TRBV4-3, the J call TRBJ2-3; no clear D gene. The germline gives CDR1 LGHNA, CDR2 YSLEER. There are 14 residues in the CDR3. V lost 0 bases to trimming and J lost 6 bases, with 10 bases between them.